The 13 T cell receptor beta chains given below trace back to one sample, sequenced in a study of T-cell reconstitution after alpha-beta-depleted transplantation in children. Preparation of the TCRbeta library used unique molecular identifiers. TCRdb analysed the PCR reads with MiXCR anew, one entry per CDR3 protein. Found here are over 100,000 distinct CDR3 sequences, 4.5% to 7.5% of them singletons; the top ten hold roughly 5.5%. This specimen was PBMCs, mostly from graft donor cells, taken 60 days after TCRalphabeta/CD19-depleted stem cell transplant. The receptors stem from a female patient aged 2-15 years who had a stem cell transplant for Fanconi anemia, so the T cells may come from the graft donor.

The chain links TRBV29-1 to TRBJ2-7; D is possibly TRBD1 (6 bases). Trimming took 0 bases from V and 2 from J, leaving 20 bases between them. The CDR3 has 17 amino acids. CDR1 SQVTM and CDR2 ANQGSEA come from the germline V gene. CDR3 sequence: CSVEDRRDIGPTYEQYF. The CDR3 coding sequence is TGCAGCGTTGAAGATCGACGGGACATCGGCCCCACCTACGAGCAGTACTTC.

The table lists this clonotype with many counts. This chain connects TRBV20-1 to TRBJ1-6, with 7 bases aligning to TRBD1. This CDR3 spans 18 amino acids. The germline V gene encodes CDR1 DFQATT and CDR2 SNEGSKA (reference sequence). V lost 2 bases to trimming and J lost 4 bases; unmatched junction nucleotides: 14. The CDR3 loop is CSARPGQANFNYNSPLHF. CDR3 sequence (DNA): TGCAGTGCTAGACCCGGACAGGCGAACTTTAATTATAATTCACCCCTCCACTTT.

Many counts were recorded for this clonotype. The rearrangement uses TRBV28 and TRBJ2-5, with unresolved D. Looked up from germline, CDR1 is MDHEN and CDR2 is SYDVKM. Trimming removed 2 bases at V and 1 base at J, with 8 bases between. The CDR3 consists of 14 residues. CDR3: CASSLDAVQETQYF. The CDR3 nucleotides read TGTGCCAGCAGTTTAGACGCCGTCCAAGAGACCCAGTACTTC.

This clonotype was picked up a small number of times. The chain combines TRBV5-1 with TRBJ2-3; TRBD1 aligns across 10 bases. The V and J ends lost 3 bases and 5 bases, in that order; junction bases with no gene match: 3. CDR3 length: 14 amino acids. The V gene's germline CDR1 is SGHRS and CDR2 YFSETQ. Here the CDR3 reads CASSWGTGEDTQYF. DNA of the CDR3: TGCGCCAGCAGCTGGGGGACAGGGGAAGATACGCAGTATTTT.

In this sample, this clonotype turned up many times. This sequence joins TRBV28 and TRBJ1-4; D may be TRBD1 (5 bases). The CDR3 is 15 residues long. CDR1 and CDR2 from the germline V gene are MDHEN and SYDVKM. V was pared by 5 bases and J by 6 bases, with 16 bases between. The CDR3 protein is CASSLRPGTYEKLFF. In nucleotides, the CDR3 is TGTGCCAGCAGTCTAAGGCCCGGGACCTATGAAAAACTGTTTTTT.

The CDR3 nucleotides are TGTGCCAGCAGTGAATACGGGGGGGCGACCGGGGAGCTGTTTTTT. This sequence encodes CASSEYGGATGELFF. The gene calls are TRBV6-1 and TRBJ2-2, with 8 bases fitting TRBD2. The germline gives CDR1 MNHNS, CDR2 SASEGT. CDR3 length: 15 amino acids. The J segment lost 5 bases and the V segment lost 2 bases, leaving 4 bases of the junction unmatched.

For this clonotype: A much larger clone lies a single base off, so this may be a read error. CDR3 protein: CASCPPTGVRAGANVLTF. CDR3 nucleotides: TGTGCCAGCTGTCCTCCGACAGGGGTAAGGGCTGGGGCCAACGTCCTGACTTTC. V is TRBV3-1 and J is TRBJ2-6; TRBD1 matches at 8 bases. Unmatched junction bases numbered 14, after V lost 8 bases and J lost 2 bases. CDR1 and CDR2 from the germline V gene are LGHDT and YNNKEL (reference sequence). The CDR3 consists of 18 residues.

This clonotype was picked up many times. The J gene is TRBJ2-7, the V gene TRBV6-1; D is uncertain. Between the trimmed V and J ends, which lost 7 bases and 3 bases, there was a span of 7 bases. The CDR3 spans 11 residues. Germline V gives CDR1 MNHNS, CDR2 SASEGT. The CDR3 DNA sequence: TGTGCCAGCATCCAGAGCTACGAGCAGTACTTC. Its translation is CASIQSYEQYF.

The CDR3 DNA reads TGTGCCAGCAGCCATCTAGCGGGAGCCGACAATGAGCAGTTCTTC. Encoded protein: CASSHLAGADNEQFF. The chain joins TRBV25-1 to TRBJ2-1, with 10 bases lining up with TRBD2. Germline-derived CDR1 and CDR2 are MGHDK and SYGVNS. V lost 6 bases to trimming and J lost 5 bases; unmatched junction nucleotides: 7. CDR3 length: 15 amino acids.

In this sample, this clonotype turned up many times. The rearrangement links TRBV6-5 to TRBJ2-7, with TRBD2 identical over 9 bases. This CDR3 has 15 residues. The V gene's germline CDR1 is MNHEY and CDR2 SVGAGI. The junction had 2 bases not matched to a gene; V was cut back by 0 bases and J by 2 bases. CDR3: CASSYSLAGTYEQYF. The CDR3 DNA reads TGTGCCAGCAGTTACTCTCTAGCGGGAACCTACGAGCAGTACTTC.

Many counts were recorded for this clonotype. This rearrangement joins TRBV6-2 or TRBV6-3 to TRBJ2-2, with D possibly matching TRBD2 (6 bases). CDR3 size: 13 residues. The germline V gene encodes CDR1 MNHEY and CDR2 SVGEGT. V was clipped by 6 bases and J by 7 bases, with 12 bases between them. CDR3 residues: CASRKQGGGELFF. In DNA, the CDR3 is TGTGCCAGCAGGAAGCAGGGAGGCGGGGAGCTGTTTTTT.

Many counts were recorded for this clonotype. The chain combines TRBV7-9 with TRBJ2-4; tentatively, D is TRBD1 (6 bases). This CDR3 is 16 amino acids long. From germline, CDR1 is SEHNR and CDR2 FQNEAQ (reference sequence). Trimming took 1 base from V and 8 from J, leaving 18 bases between them. For the CDR3, the DNA is TGTGCCAGCAGCTTAGTCAGGACAGCGGTGATGGACATTCAGTACTTC. Residues: CASSLVRTAVMDIQYF.

This clonotype was seen a handful of times. V usage is TRBV10-3 and J usage is TRBJ1-5, with TRBD1 matching over 7 bases. The germline gives CDR1 ENHRY, CDR2 SYGVKD. The V and J ends lost 6 bases and 7 bases, in that order; junction bases with no gene match: 6. CDR3 length: 13 amino acids. This CDR3 reads CAISTGVIQPQHF. In DNA, the CDR3 is TGTGCCATCAGCACAGGGGTTATACAGCCCCAGCATTTT.